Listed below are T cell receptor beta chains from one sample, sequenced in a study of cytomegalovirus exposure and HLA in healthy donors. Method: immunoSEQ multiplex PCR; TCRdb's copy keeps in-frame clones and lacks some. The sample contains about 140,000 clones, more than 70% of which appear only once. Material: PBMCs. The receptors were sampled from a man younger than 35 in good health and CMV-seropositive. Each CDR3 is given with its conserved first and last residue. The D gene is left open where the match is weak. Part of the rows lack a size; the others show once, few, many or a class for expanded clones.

TGTGCCAGCAGCCTTAGCGGGATAATCAACAATGAGCAGTTCTTC	CASSLSGIINNEQFF	few	TRBJ2-1	TRBV7-9	TRBD2
TGCAGCGTTGAAGGGTTGGGGGACAGGCGGTTCCGCGAGCAGTACTTC	CSVEGLGDRRFREQYF	-	TRBJ2-7	TRBV29-1	TRBD1
TGTGCCAGCAGCTTGGAAAAGGATTGGGACTTCCTCACCGGGGAGCTGTTTTTT	CASSLEKDWDFLTGELFF	-	TRBJ2-2	TRBV5-8	-
TGTGCCAGCAGTGTTAGCGGGGGGCCCTCTTACAATGAGCAGTTCTTC	CASSVSGGPSYNEQFF	once	TRBJ2-1	TRBV28	TRBD2
TGTGCCAGCAGTGTGATAGGAACTAGCGGTAATGAGCAGTTCTTC	CASSVIGTSGNEQFF	few	TRBJ2-1	TRBV6-1	TRBD2
TGTGCCAGCAGACCCAGGGGGGTCTCGTACGAGCAGTACTTC	CASRPRGVSYEQYF	-	TRBJ2-7	TRBV6-5	-
TGTGCCAGCAGTCCCCTGCGGGTTGGGAGCAATCAGCCCCAGCATTTT	CASSPLRVGSNQPQHF	-	TRBJ1-5	TRBV28	-
TGTGCCAGCAGCTTAGTTCCGGGTGGGGGAAACACCATATATTTT	CASSLVPGGGNTIYF	-	TRBJ1-3	TRBV11-2	-
TGCGCCAGCAGCTATCACGGGAGATCGATTGAGCAGTTCTTC	CASSYHGRSIEQFF	once	TRBJ2-1	TRBV5-1	-
TGTGCCAGCAGTGGTCGGGACAGGCTGTCCTGGGGCTACACCTTC	CASSGRDRLSWGYTF	-	TRBJ1-2	TRBV6-1	TRBD1
TGTGCCAGCCTGCGGGACGGTATGAACACCGGGGAGCTGTTTTTT	CASLRDGMNTGELFF	-	TRBJ2-2	TRBV6-1	-
TGTGCCACAACCGGGACTAGCGGGAGTCTACAGTACTTC	CATTGTSGSLQYF	-	TRBJ2-7	TRBV6-6	TRBD2
TGTGCCTGGTTGCCTTGGGGGGGTTTTAACGAGCAGTACTTC	CAWLPWGGFNEQYF	-	TRBJ2-7	TRBV30	TRBD2
TGCACCAGCAGCCACTATGCGGGTCACAAGCAGTTCTTC	CTSSHYAGHKQFF	-	TRBJ2-1	TRBV1	-
TGTGCCAGCAGCGTAGCTTCCGAGAATGAGCAGTTCTTC	CASSVASENEQFF	-	TRBJ2-1	TRBV9	-
TGTGCCAGCAGCTTAGTGGCTAGCGGGAGGGGAGAGCAGTACTTC	CASSLVASGRGEQYF	-	TRBJ2-7	TRBV7-8	TRBD2
TGCAGCGTTGACGGGGGCTCCTACAATGAGCAGTTCTTC	CSVDGGSYNEQFF	-	TRBJ2-1	TRBV29-1	-
TGCGCCAGCACGGGACTGGGACCGACTGGGGCCAACGTCCTGACTTTC	CASTGLGPTGANVLTF	-	TRBJ2-6	TRBV5-1	-
TGTGCCAGCACCACCGAGTTGTCTGAAGCTTTCTTT	CASTTELSEAFF	-	TRBJ1-1	TRBV28	-
TGTGCCAGCTCACCGACAGTACCATCCTACGAGCAGTACTTC	CASSPTVPSYEQYF	-	TRBJ2-7	TRBV18	-
TGTGCCACCCAGGAAGCCTTCTATGGCTACACCTTC	CATQEAFYGYTF	-	TRBJ1-2	TRBV7-8	-
TGTGCCAGTAGTATGGGGCCGAACACTGAAGCTTTCTTT	CASSMGPNTEAFF	-	TRBJ1-1	TRBV19	-
TGCGCCAGCAGTGAGAGCTTCGGCACCGGGGAGCTGTTTTTT	CASSESFGTGELFF	-	TRBJ2-2	TRBV10-1	-
TGTGCCAGCAGGGCGAAGACTAGCGGGATCTACGAGCAGTACTTC	CASRAKTSGIYEQYF	-	TRBJ2-7	TRBV2	TRBD2
TGTGCCAGTAGGGGGCCTTCCGGTCAGCCCCAGCATTTT	CASRGPSGQPQHF	-	TRBJ1-5	TRBV19	-
TGTGCCAGCAGAAGGGGGGGGGCGGGCTATGGCTACACCTTC	CASRRGGAGYGYTF	-	TRBJ1-2	TRBV6-5	-
TGTGCCAGTAGTATACGGGGACAGGCGAGTGTGCAGTACTTC	CASSIRGQASVQYF	-	TRBJ2-7	TRBV19	TRBD1
TGTGCCAGCAGTATGTTTCTAGACACAGATACGCAGTATTTT	CASSMFLDTDTQYF	once	TRBJ2-3	TRBV7-8	-
TGTGCCAGCAGCTTAGTGAGGCGTGAGCAGTTCTTC	CASSLVRREQFF	-	TRBJ2-1	TRBV7-9	-
TGTGCCAGCAGCTTCACAGGGTTTTTGAGCGAGCAGTACTTC	CASSFTGFLSEQYF	-	TRBJ2-7	TRBV7-2	-
TGTGCCACTGGGGACAGGCCCTCTGGAGATACGCAGTATTTT	CATGDRPSGDTQYF	-	TRBJ2-3	TRBV7-9	TRBD1
TGTGCCAGCAGCCCAAGGCGACAGGGGGCTTTGGCGAACACTGAAGCTTTCTTT	CASSPRRQGALANTEAFF	-	TRBJ1-1	TRBV13	TRBD1
TGTGCCACCAGCGGACGGACAGCGCTAAGGGAAAAACTGTTTTTT	CATSGRTALREKLFF	few	TRBJ1-4	TRBV15	-
TGTGCTAGTGGTAGCGACAGGGACACCGGGGAGCTGTTTTTT	CASGSDRDTGELFF	-	TRBJ2-2	TRBV12-5	TRBD1
TGCGCCAGCCAAACAGGGGGCGAGTACAATGAGCAGTTCTTC	CASQTGGEYNEQFF	-	TRBJ2-1	TRBV5-1	TRBD1
TGTGCCAGCAGCCCCCGGACAGGGAGCTCTGGAAACACCATATATTTT	CASSPRTGSSGNTIYF	-	TRBJ1-3	TRBV7-9	TRBD1
TGTGCCAGCAGTGTGGACAGGGTGCCCTATGGCTACACCTTC	CASSVDRVPYGYTF	-	TRBJ1-2	TRBV28	TRBD1
TGTGCCAGCAGCCTACGAGGAAACAGAGACGCGGGTACGCAGTATTTT	CASSLRGNRDAGTQYF	-	TRBJ2-3	TRBV4-2	-
TGTGCCAGCAGTTTATCGTCCCGTATTGGCTACACCTTC	CASSLSSRIGYTF	-	TRBJ1-2	TRBV28	-
TGCGCCAGCAGTGAGAACTATGGGGACTGGCAGTTCTTC	CASSENYGDWQFF	-	TRBJ2-1	TRBV10-2	-
TGCGCCAGCAGCTTGTCCGTTCTCTACGGCGGCCCTTACTACGAGCAGTACTTC	CASSLSVLYGGPYYEQYF	-	TRBJ2-7	TRBV5-1	-
TGTGCCAGCAGCGCGGGCAGCGGGAGGGCCGGTTTGGAGACCCAGTACTTC	CASSAGSGRAGLETQYF	-	TRBJ2-5	TRBV9	TRBD2
TGTGCCAGCAGCCAAGGGCAGGCACCGAGGCCCCAGCATTTT	CASSQGQAPRPQHF	few	TRBJ1-5	TRBV4-2	-
TGTGCCAGCAGGACGATCGGGACAGCCCAGTACTTC	CASRTIGTAQYF	-	TRBJ2-7	TRBV28	TRBD1
TGTGCCGTACGGGGGGGGAACTACGAGCAGTACTTC	CAVRGGNYEQYF	-	TRBJ2-7	TRBV6-5	TRBD2
TGCAGCGTTGGGACAGCGACCTACTCTGGAAACACCATATATTTT	CSVGTATYSGNTIYF	-	TRBJ1-3	TRBV29-1	-
TGTGCCTGGAGCGTCCGGACAGGCTTGGGCAACTATGGCTACACCTTC	CAWSVRTGLGNYGYTF	-	TRBJ1-2	TRBV30	TRBD1
TGTGCCAGCGCGCTCTCCGGGACTGAAAACAATGAGCAGTTCTTC	CASALSGTENNEQFF	-	TRBJ2-1	TRBV28	-
TGTGCCATCAGACGACTTAACTCAGATACGCAGTATTTT	CAIRRLNSDTQYF	-	TRBJ2-3	TRBV10-3	-
TGTGCCAGCAGTTCTACAGGGTCCGACGGGGAAAAACTGTTTTTT	CASSSTGSDGEKLFF	-	TRBJ1-4	TRBV27	-
TGTGCCTGGAGTTTCGGGACAGCTAATCAGCCCCAGCATTTT	CAWSFGTANQPQHF	-	TRBJ1-5	TRBV30	TRBD1
TGTGCCAGCAGATTAGCGGGAGGTTCTATAGATACGCAGTATTTT	CASRLAGGSIDTQYF	once	TRBJ2-3	TRBV2	TRBD2
TGTGCCAGTAGTATTGGGGCGGGAGGTGAGCAGTTCTTC	CASSIGAGGEQFF	-	TRBJ2-1	TRBV19	TRBD2
TGTGCCAGCAGTTTGGGGCAGAACAATGAGCAGTTCTTC	CASSLGQNNEQFF	-	TRBJ2-1	TRBV27	-
TGCAGCGTCTTGACGGAGCTCAAGCAGTACTTC	CSVLTELKQYF	-	TRBJ2-7	TRBV29-1	-